A selection of T cell receptor beta chains follows, all from one sample in a study of T cell responses to AZD1222 COVID-19 vaccine. Assay: immunoSEQ multiplex PCR; the TCRdb copy retains only in-frame clones and omits some. This table has 180,000 or so clones, 80% to 95% appearing once. This specimen consisted of peripheral blood, obtained 28 days after the second AZD1222 dose. These TCRs come from an adult who received the AZD1222 COVID-19 vaccine. CDR3s include the opening cysteine and the closing phenylalanine or tryptophan. A D gene is named only where the DNA matches it firmly. Expanded clones get a size class; other rows say once, few or many, or leave the size out.

>-|-|TRBV5-6|TRBJ1-2
CASSLDRSGGYTF
TGTGCCAGCAGCCTTGACAGGAGCGGTGGCTACACCTTC
>-|once|TRBV6-4|TRBJ2-7
CASSERADSYEQYF
TGTGCCAGCAGTGAGCGCGCTGACTCCTACGAGCAGTACTTC
>TRBD1|-|TRBV29-1|TRBJ2-5
CSINRDRDSGTQYF
TGCAGCATAAACCGGGACAGGGATTCGGGAACCCAGTACTTC
>TRBD1|-|TRBV6-2/TRBV6-3|TRBJ1-2
CASSLPSGGSGYTF
TGTGCCAGCAGTCTCCCCTCAGGGGGAAGCGGCTACACCTTC
>TRBD2|-|TRBV5-1|TRBJ2-3
CASSPGLAVSTDTQYF
TGCGCCAGCAGCCCAGGACTAGCTGTTAGCACAGATACGCAGTATTTT
>-|-|TRBV7-8|TRBJ2-7
CASSGGGTAIYEQYF
TGTGCCAGCAGCGGCGGCGGGACAGCGATATACGAGCAGTACTTC
>-|-|TRBV2|TRBJ2-3
CASRPYGAGPSDTQYF
TGTGCCAGCAGGCCCTACGGGGCGGGACCGTCAGATACGCAGTATTTT
>-|-|TRBV7-3|TRBJ2-3
CASSFSSTDTQYF
TGTGCCAGCAGCTTTAGTAGCACAGATACGCAGTATTTT
>TRBD2|-|TRBV30|TRBJ2-7
CAWDPGTSGYEQYF
TGTGCCTGGGACCCCGGGACTAGCGGTTACGAGCAGTACTTC
>TRBD1|-|TRBV15|TRBJ2-5
CATSKYKRTGYQETQYF
TGTGCCACCAGCAAATATAAACGGACAGGCTACCAAGAGACCCAGTACTTC
>-|-|TRBV10-1|TRBJ1-5
CASSEPGRGQPQHF
TGCGCCAGCAGTGAACCAGGGAGAGGACAGCCCCAGCATTTT
>-|-|TRBV19|TRBJ1-5
CASSFEGQPQHF
TGTGCCTCTTCTTTTGAGGGACAGCCCCAGCATTTT
>-|-|TRBV7-8|TRBJ1-4
CASSLEGGGRSNEKLFF
TGTGCCAGCAGCTTAGAAGGAGGGGGACGGAGTAATGAAAAACTGTTTTTT
>-|-|TRBV14|TRBJ2-5
CASSPQVLGSESSGQYF
TGTGCCAGCAGCCCCCAGGTGCTGGGCAGTGAATCTAGTGGCCAGTACTTC
>TRBD1|-|TRBV6-6|TRBJ1-5
CASRNQGGRQPQHF
TGTGCCAGCAGGAATCAGGGGGGGAGGCAGCCCCAGCATTTT
>-|-|TRBV2|TRBJ1-5
CASSREQSNQPQHF
TGTGCCAGCAGCAGGGAACAGTCCAATCAGCCCCAGCATTTT
>TRBD1|-|TRBV30|TRBJ1-6
CAWSGTGENSPLHF
TGTGCCTGGAGTGGGACAGGGGAAAATTCACCCCTCCACTTT
>TRBD1|-|TRBV19|TRBJ2-5
CASSRSGTGGWETQYF
TGTGCCAGTAGTAGATCCGGGACAGGGGGCTGGGAGACCCAGTACTTC
>TRBD2|-|TRBV27|TRBJ2-5
CASRRLAGGVETQYF
TGTGCCAGCAGACGACTAGCGGGGGGTGTAGAGACCCAGTACTTC
>TRBD1|once|TRBV5-1|TRBJ1-3
CASRGDSSGNTIYF
TGCGCCAGCAGGGGGGACAGCTCTGGAAACACCATATATTTT
>-|-|TRBV19|TRBJ1-6
CASKSNDNSPLHF
TGTGCCAGTAAATCGAACGATAATTCACCCCTCCACTTT
>-|-|TRBV6-2/TRBV6-3|TRBJ2-2
CASSPPGHSSGELFF
TGTGCCAGCAGCCCACCGGGACACTCCTCCGGGGAGCTGTTTTTT
>TRBD1|-|TRBV7-7|TRBJ2-1
CASSPHPSGTGHNEQFF
TGTGCCAGCAGCCCCCATCCATCCGGGACAGGGCACAATGAGCAGTTCTTC
>TRBD2|-|TRBV27|TRBJ2-1
CASSLLWRGSSYNEQFF
TGTGCCAGCAGTTTACTGTGGCGGGGGAGCTCCTACAATGAGCAGTTCTTC
>-|once|TRBV18|TRBJ1-1
CASSPRGLNTEAFF
TGTGCCAGCTCACCACGGGGGTTGAACACTGAAGCTTTCTTT
>TRBD1|-|TRBV27|TRBJ1-6
CASSLGTGKSPLHF
TGTGCCAGCAGTTTAGGGACAGGGAAATCACCCCTCCACTTT
>-|-|TRBV3-1/TRBV3-2|TRBJ1-2
CASSQDLARGGYTF
TGTGCCAGCAGCCAAGATCTGGCTAGGGGTGGCTACACCTTC
>-|few|TRBV5-4|TRBJ1-3
CASRSDSSGNTIYF
TGTGCCAGCAGGTCCGACAGCTCTGGAAACACCATATATTTT
>TRBD2|-|TRBV11-2|TRBJ2-1
CASRFLAGGNEQFF
TGTGCCAGCAGATTCCTAGCGGGGGGGAATGAGCAGTTCTTC
>-|-|TRBV9|TRBJ1-6
CASSVSPGETMNSPLHF
TGTGCCAGCAGCGTTTCCCCAGGGGAAACGATGAATTCACCCCTCCACTTT
>-|-|TRBV4-3|TRBJ2-6
CASSQDSTAGANVLTF
TGCGCCAGCAGCCAAGATTCAACAGCTGGGGCCAACGTCCTGACTTTC
>TRBD2|-|TRBV9|TRBJ2-1
CASSPTGTSSGNEQFF
TGTGCCAGCAGCCCCACCGGGACTAGTTCTGGTAATGAGCAGTTCTTC
>-|once|TRBV10-3|TRBJ2-3
CAISSSVGTDTQYF
TGTGCCATCAGTTCTAGCGTGGGCACAGATACGCAGTATTTT
>TRBD1|-|TRBV7-2|TRBJ1-2
CASSLVSGGNYGYTF
TGTGCCAGCAGCTTAGTTTCAGGGGGTAACTATGGCTACACCTTC
>-|-|TRBV2|TRBJ1-5
CASREWGDSDNQPQHF
TGTGCCAGCAGGGAATGGGGAGACAGCGACAATCAGCCCCAGCATTTT
>-|-|TRBV7-5|TRBJ2-2
CARSSFSGKNTGELFF
TGTGCCAGAAGCTCCTTTTCTGGGAAGAACACCGGGGAGCTGTTTTTT
>-|-|TRBV11-2|TRBJ1-2
CASSLDTWDYGYTF
TGTGCCAGCAGCTTAGATACGTGGGACTATGGCTACACCTTC
>-|once|TRBV18|TRBJ2-1
CASSPTQEIEQFF
TGTGCCAGCTCACCAACACAGGAGATTGAGCAGTTCTTC
>TRBD1|-|TRBV11-2|TRBJ2-3
CASSSGQGAYTDTQYF
TGTGCCAGCAGCTCCGGACAGGGGGCTTACACAGATACGCAGTATTTT
>TRBD2|-|TRBV4-1|TRBJ2-2
CASSPGLAGARGTGELFF
TGCGCCAGCAGCCCAGGACTAGCGGGTGCTCGCGGGACCGGGGAGCTGTTTTTT
>-|once|TRBV7-9|TRBJ2-1
CASSLVSYEQFF
TGTGCCAGCAGCTTAGTTTCTTATGAGCAGTTCTTC
>-|-|TRBV4-1|TRBJ2-3
CASSQDRSEDTQYF
TGCGCCAGCAGCCAAGATAGGAGTGAAGATACGCAGTATTTT
>-|-|TRBV19|TRBJ1-6
CASRRVTMNNSPLHF
TGTGCCAGTAGGAGGGTCACGATGAATAATTCACCCCTCCACTTT
>-|-|TRBV5-8|TRBJ1-5
CASSRGPDGQPQHF
TGTGCCAGCAGCCGGGGCCCAGACGGTCAGCCCCAGCATTTT
>-|-|TRBV7-9|TRBJ2-5
CASSLSLGFQETQYF
TGTGCCAGCAGCTTATCTTTGGGGTTCCAAGAGACCCAGTACTTC
>-|-|TRBV29-1|TRBJ2-1
CSVEDARDEQFF
TGCAGCGTTGAAGATGCGCGGGATGAGCAGTTCTTC
>TRBD2|-|TRBV2|TRBJ2-3
CASSDGTSGPTDTQYF
TGTGCCAGCAGCGACGGGACTAGCGGACCCACAGATACGCAGTATTTT